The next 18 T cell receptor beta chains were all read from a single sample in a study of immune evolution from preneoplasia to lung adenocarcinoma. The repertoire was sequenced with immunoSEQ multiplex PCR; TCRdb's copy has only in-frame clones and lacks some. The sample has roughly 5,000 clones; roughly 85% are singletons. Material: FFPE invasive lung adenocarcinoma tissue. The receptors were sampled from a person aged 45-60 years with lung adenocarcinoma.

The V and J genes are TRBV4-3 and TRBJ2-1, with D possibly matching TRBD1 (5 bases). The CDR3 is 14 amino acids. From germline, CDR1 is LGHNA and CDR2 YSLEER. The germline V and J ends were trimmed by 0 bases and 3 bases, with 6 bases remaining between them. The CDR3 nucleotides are TGCGCCAGCAGCCAAGAGGGGCTCTACAATGAGCAGTTCTTC. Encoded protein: CASSQEGLYNEQFF.

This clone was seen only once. The CDR3 reads CASSSPGTVDYGYTF. CDR3 bases: TGCGCCAGCAGCTCACCCGGGACCGTCGACTATGGCTACACCTTC. The V and J genes are TRBV5-1 and TRBJ1-2; possible D gene TRBD1, 5 bases. Germline V CDR1 and CDR2: SGHRS, YFSETQ. Trimming removed 3 bases from V and 3 bases from J, with 15 bases in between. This CDR3 has 15 amino acids.

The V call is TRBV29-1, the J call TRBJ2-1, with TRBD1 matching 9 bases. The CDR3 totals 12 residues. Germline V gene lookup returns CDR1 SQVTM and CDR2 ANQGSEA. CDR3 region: CTQSGTGQFQFF. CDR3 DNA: TGCACCCAATCCGGGACAGGGCAATTTCAGTTCTTC.

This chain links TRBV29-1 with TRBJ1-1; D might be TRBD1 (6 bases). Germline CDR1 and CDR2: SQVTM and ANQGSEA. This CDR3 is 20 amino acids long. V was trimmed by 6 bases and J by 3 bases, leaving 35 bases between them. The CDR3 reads CSVRSDPRHARGQRDTEAFF. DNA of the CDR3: TGCAGCGTGCGCTCCGACCCTCGTCACGCCAGGGGTCAAAGGGACACTGAAGCTTTCTTT.

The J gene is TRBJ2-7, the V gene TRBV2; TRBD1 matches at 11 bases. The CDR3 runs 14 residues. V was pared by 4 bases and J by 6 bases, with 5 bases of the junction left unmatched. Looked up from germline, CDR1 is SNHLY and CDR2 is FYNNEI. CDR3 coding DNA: TGTGCCAGCAGTGGGACAGGGGGCTTCGGCGAGCAGTACTTC. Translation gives CASSGTGGFGEQYF.

The CDR3 DNA reads TGTGCCAGCAGTCGTCCCGGGACAGGAGTCCGAGACACCATATATTTT. Translating gives CASSRPGTGVRDTIYF. The chain links TRBV5-4 to TRBJ1-3, with 8 bases aligning to TRBD1. CDR1 SGHNT and CDR2 YYREEE come from the germline V gene (reference sequence). CDR3 size: 16 residues. Trimming took 5 bases from V and 8 from J; bases not matched to a gene: 15. Drawing the rest from reference TRBV5-4 and TRBJ1-3, the complete variable domain is ETGVTQSPTHLIKTRGQQVTLRCSSQSGHNTVSWYQQALGQGPQFIFQYYREEENGRGNFPPRFSGLQFPNYSSELNVNALELDDSALYLCASSRPGTGVRDTIYFGEGSWLTVV.

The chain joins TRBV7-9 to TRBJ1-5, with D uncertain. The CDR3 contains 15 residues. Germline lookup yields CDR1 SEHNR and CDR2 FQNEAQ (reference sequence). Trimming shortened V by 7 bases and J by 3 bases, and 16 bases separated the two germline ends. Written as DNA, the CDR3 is TGTGCCAGCACCAGAGGAGCCTCCACCAATCAGCCCCAGCATTTT. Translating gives CASTRGASTNQPQHF.

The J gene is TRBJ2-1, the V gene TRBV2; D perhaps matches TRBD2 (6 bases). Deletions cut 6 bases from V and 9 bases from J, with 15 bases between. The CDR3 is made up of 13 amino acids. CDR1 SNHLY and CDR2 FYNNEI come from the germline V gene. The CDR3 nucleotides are TGTGCCAGCAGCCCACGGGAGATCAGTGAGCAGTTCTTC. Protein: CASSPREISEQFF. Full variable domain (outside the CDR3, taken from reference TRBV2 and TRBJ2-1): EPEVTQTPSHQVTQMGQEVILRCVPISNHLYFYWYRQILGQKVEFLVSFYNNEISEKSEIFDDQFSVERPDGSNFTLKIRSTKLEDSAMYFCASSPREISEQFFGPGTRLTVL.

The CDR3 sequence: CASSRSGTDTQYF. The CDR3 DNA reads as TGTGCCAGCAGCCGATCGGGCACAGATACGCAGTATTTT. This chain uses TRBV13 with TRBJ2-3; D remains ambiguous. The CDR3 has 13 amino acids. Germline CDR1 is PRHDT and CDR2 is FYEKMQ (reference sequence). V lost 5 bases and J lost 1, with 7 bases in between. The variable domain in full, completed from reference TRBV13 and TRBJ2-3, reads AAGVIQSPRHLIKEKRETATLKCYPIPRHDTVYWYQQGPGQDPQFLISFYEKMQSDKGSIPDRFSAQQFSDYHSELNMSSLELGDSALYFCASSRSGTDTQYFGPGTRLTVL.

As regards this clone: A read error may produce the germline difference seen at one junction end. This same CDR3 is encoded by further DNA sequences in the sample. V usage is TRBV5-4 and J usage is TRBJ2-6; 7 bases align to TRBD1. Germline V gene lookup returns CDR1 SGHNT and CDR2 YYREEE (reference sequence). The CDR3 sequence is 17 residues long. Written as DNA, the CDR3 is TGTGCCAGCAGCTTAGGGACAGCCTTTTCTGGGGCCAACGTTCTGACTTTC. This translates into CASSLGTAFSGANVLTF.

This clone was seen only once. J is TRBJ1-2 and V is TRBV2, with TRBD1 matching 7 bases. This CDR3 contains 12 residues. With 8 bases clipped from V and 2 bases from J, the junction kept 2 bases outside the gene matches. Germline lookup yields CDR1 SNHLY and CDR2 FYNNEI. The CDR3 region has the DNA TGTGCCAGCCCCAGGGGGAACTATGGCTACACCTTC. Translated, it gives CASPRGNYGYTF.

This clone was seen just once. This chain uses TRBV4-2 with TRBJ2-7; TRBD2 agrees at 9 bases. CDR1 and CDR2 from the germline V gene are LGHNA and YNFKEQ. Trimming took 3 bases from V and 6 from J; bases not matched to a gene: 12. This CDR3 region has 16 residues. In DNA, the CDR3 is TGTGCCAGCAGCCAGTCTGGGGGGACTAGCCGCTTCGAGCAGTACTTC. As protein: CASSQSGGTSRFEQYF.

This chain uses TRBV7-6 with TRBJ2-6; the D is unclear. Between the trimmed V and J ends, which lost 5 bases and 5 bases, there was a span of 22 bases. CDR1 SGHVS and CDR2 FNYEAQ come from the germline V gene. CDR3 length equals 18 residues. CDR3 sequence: CASSSLNESQSRANVLTF. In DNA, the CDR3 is TGTGCCAGCAGCAGCCTGAATGAATCACAAAGTCGGGCCAACGTCCTGACTTTC.

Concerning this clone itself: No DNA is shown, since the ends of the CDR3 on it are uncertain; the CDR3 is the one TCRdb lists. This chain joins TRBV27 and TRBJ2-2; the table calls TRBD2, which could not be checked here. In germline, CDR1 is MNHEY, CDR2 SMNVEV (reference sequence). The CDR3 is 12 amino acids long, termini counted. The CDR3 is CASKGQSGSCFF.

For the CDR3, the DNA is TGTGCCAGCAGCCAGGGGACTGAAGCTTTCTTT. Translation gives CASSQGTEAFF. The genes are TRBV7-9 and TRBJ1-1; possible D gene TRBD1, 6 bases. From germline, CDR1 is SEHNR and CDR2 FQNEAQ (reference sequence). The V gene lost 5 bases and the J gene lost 5 bases, with 6 bases spanning the gap. CDR3 size: 11 residues.

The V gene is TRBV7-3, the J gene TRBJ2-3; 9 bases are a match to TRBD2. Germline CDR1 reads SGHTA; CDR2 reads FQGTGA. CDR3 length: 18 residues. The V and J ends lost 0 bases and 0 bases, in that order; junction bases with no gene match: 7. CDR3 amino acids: CASSLTSGGGGSTDTQYF. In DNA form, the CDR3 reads TGTGCCAGCAGCTTAACTAGCGGGGGAGGTGGGAGCACAGATACGCAGTATTTT.

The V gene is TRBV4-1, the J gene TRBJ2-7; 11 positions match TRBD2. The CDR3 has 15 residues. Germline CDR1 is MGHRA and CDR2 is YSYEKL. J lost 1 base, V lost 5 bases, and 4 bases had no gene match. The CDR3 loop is CASSERLAGSYEQYF. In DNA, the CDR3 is TGCGCCAGCAGCGAGCGACTAGCGGGATCCTACGAGCAGTACTTC.

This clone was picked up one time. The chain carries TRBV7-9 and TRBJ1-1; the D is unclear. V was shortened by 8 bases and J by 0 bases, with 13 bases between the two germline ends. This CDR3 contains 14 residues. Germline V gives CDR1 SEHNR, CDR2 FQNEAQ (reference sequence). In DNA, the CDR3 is TGTGCCAGCGGGCGGAGGACGGTGAACACTGAAGCTTTCTTT. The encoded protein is CASGRRTVNTEAFF.